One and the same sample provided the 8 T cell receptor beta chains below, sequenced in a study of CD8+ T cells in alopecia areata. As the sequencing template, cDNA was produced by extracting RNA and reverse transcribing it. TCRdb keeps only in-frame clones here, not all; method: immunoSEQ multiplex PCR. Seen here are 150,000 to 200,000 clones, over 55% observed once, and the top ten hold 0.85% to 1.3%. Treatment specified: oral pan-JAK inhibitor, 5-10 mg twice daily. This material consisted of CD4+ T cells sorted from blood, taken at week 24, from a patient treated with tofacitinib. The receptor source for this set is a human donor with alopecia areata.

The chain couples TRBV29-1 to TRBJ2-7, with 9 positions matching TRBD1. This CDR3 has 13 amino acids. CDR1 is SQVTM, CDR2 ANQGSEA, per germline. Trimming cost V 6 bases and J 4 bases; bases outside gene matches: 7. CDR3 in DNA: TGCAGCGTGACGGGACAGGGAGAGTACGAGCAGTACTTC. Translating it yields CSVTGQGEYEQYF.

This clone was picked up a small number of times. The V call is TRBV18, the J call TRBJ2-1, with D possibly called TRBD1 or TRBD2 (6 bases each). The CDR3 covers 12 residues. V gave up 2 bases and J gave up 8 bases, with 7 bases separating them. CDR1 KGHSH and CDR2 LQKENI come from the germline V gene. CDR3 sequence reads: CASSPRGDEQFF. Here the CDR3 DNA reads TGTGCCAGCTCACCAAGGGGGGATGAGCAGTTCTTC.

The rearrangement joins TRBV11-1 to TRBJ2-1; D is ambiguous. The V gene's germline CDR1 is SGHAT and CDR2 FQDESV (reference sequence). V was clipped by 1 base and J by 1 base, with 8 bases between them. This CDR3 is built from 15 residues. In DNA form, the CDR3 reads TGTGCCAGCAGCTTAGATATCGGGTCCTACAATGAGCAGTTCTTC. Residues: CASSLDIGSYNEQFF.

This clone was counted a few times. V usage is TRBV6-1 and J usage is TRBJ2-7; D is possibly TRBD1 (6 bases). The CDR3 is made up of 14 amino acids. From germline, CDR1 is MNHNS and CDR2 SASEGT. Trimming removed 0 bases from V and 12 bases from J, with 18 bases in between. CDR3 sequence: CASSEASLQGRRYF. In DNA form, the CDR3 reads TGTGCCAGCAGTGAAGCGTCCTTACAGGGAAGGAGGTACTTC.

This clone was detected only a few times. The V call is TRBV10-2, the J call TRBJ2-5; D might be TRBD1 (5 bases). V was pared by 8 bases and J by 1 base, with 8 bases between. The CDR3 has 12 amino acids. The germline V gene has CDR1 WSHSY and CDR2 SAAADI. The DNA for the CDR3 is TGCGCCAGCGGGGCGACCCAAGAGACCCAGTACTTC. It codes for CASGATQETQYF.

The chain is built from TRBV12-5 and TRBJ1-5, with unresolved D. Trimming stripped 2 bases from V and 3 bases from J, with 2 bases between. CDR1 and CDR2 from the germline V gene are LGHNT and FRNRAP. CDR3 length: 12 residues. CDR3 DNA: TGTGCTAGTGGTTTGTTCAATCAGCCCCAGCATTTT. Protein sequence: CASGLFNQPQHF.

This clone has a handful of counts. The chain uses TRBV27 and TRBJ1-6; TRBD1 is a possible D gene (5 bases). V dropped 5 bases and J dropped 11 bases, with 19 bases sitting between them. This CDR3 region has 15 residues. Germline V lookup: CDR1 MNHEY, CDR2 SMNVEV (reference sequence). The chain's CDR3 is CASSPDSGSPTPLHF. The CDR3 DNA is TGTGCCAGCAGTCCCGACTCAGGGTCCCCGACACCCCTCCACTTT.

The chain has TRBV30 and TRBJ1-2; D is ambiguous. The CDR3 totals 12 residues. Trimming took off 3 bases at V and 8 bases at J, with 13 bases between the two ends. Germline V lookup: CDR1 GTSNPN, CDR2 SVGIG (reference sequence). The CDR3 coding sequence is TGTGCCTGGAGAATAGTCGAAAGGGGCTACACCTTC. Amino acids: CAWRIVERGYTF.